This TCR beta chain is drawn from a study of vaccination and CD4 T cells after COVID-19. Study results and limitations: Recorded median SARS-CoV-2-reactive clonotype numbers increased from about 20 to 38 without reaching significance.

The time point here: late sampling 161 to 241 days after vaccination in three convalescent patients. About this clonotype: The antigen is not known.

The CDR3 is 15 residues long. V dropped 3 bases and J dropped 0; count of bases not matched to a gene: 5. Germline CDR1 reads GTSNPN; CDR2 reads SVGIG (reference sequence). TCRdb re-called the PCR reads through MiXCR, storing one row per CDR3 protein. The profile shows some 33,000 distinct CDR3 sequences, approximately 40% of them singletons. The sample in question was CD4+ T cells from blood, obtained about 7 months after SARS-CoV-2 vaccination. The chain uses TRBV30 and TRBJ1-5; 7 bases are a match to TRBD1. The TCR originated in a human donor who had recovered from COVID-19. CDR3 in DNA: TGTGCCTGGAGCGCGGGACAGTATAGCAATCAGCCCCAGCATTTT. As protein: CAWSAGQYSNQPQHF.